The clone carrying this T cell receptor (beta chain) turned up a few times. Its target is unknown. Trimming cost V 5 bases and J 5 bases, with 8 bases left between them. This CDR3 comprises 12 residues. These data come from a study of vaccination and CD4 T cells after COVID-19. Once obtained from cultured CD4+ T cells, the DNA was sequenced using the Oncomine TCR Beta short-read assay. MiXCR, applied by TCRdb to the PCR reads, yields one record per CDR3 protein. The sample shows 15,000 to 20,000 distinct CDR3 sequences, around three fifths of them seen only once. The treatment here: roughly 10-day PBMC culture with coronavirus spike peptide pools or control peptides (ViraFEST assay).

Source material: CD4+ T cells from blood, cultured in vitro. The receptor comes from a human donor who had recovered from COVID-19. This chain joins TRBV12-3 or TRBV12-4 and TRBJ2-3; D gene uncertain. Here the CDR3 DNA reads TGTGCCAGCAGTACGATCGGAGATACGCAGTATTTT. Its protein product is CASSTIGDTQYF.